This T cell receptor beta chain came from a study of shared clonotypes between healthy human individuals. J gave up 10 bases and V 7 bases, and 10 bases lay outside the gene matches. Germline V gives CDR1 MNHEY, CDR2 SMNVEV (reference sequence). This CDR3 is built from 14 residues. Replicate PCRs for sorted subsets used around 200 ng DNA; this equaled 33,000 or so T cell genomes. Sequenced by immunoSEQ multiplex PCR; TCRdb stores in-frame clones only, minus some. The data contain roughly 2.5 million clones, more than 90% of them singletons. A remark on this clone: As yet, its antigen is unknown.

Overall study results and limits: It was the few donors that limited the genetic and exposure-history diversity represented.

The chain has TRBV27 and TRBJ1-4; 9 bases line up with TRBD1. This TCR was sampled from a young man in good health. The sequencing sample was made of naive CD4+ T cells sorted from blood. Subset defined: CD45RA+ positively selected. CDR3 coding DNA: TGTGCCAGCACCCCTACAGGGGGCGCGGGAAAACTGTTTTTT. Residues: CASTPTGGAGKLFF.